Below, one TCR beta chain is given with its context. The PCR employed 60 Vbeta primers together with 13 Jbeta primers. Some clones are missing from TCRdb's copy, which holds only in-frame ones; the method was immunoSEQ multiplex PCR. The sample has approximately 110,000 clones; the top ten hold more than 0.5%. This entry comes from a study of cytomegalovirus exposure and HLA in healthy donors. The V gene's germline CDR1 is SGDLS and CDR2 YYNGEE. The V and J ends lost 0 bases and 2 bases, in that order; junction bases with no gene match: 5. This CDR3 comprises 16 residues. Sequencing input: PBMCs. V gene TRBV9 combines with J gene TRBJ2-1; 7 bases are shared with TRBD1. This receptor was taken from a man over 45 in good health and CMV-seronegative. Here the CDR3 reads CASSVDGTVTYNEQFF. For the CDR3, the DNA is TGTGCCAGCAGCGTAGATGGGACAGTGACCTACAATGAGCAGTTCTTC.